This TCR beta chain was obtained from a study of blood T cell repertoires in COVID-19. Turning to the study itself: Whether acute or convalescent, the COVID-19 samples came from the United States, Italy and Spain. PBMCs, B-cell-depleted T cells, or T cells provided the cDNA or gDNA that made up the material.

Original data processing: Reference gene primer amplification yielded estimated nucleated cell counts. Assay used: immunoSEQ multiplex PCR; TCRdb lists only in-frame clones, some missing. D and trimming were read from the DNA, whereas the V and J calls and clone size are those reported in that table. The sample carries about 260,000 clones, around nine tenths recorded once. The TCR comes from a man aged 35 to 55 with active or convalescent COVID-19. Sequencing used peripheral blood.

In nucleotides, the CDR3 is TGTGCCATCGGGACTAGCGGGAGGGACTACAATGAGCAGTTCTTC. Protein product: CAIGTSGRDYNEQFF. V usage is TRBV10-3 and J usage is TRBJ2-1; 16 bases match TRBD2. This CDR3 spans 15 amino acids. Germline trimming cut 8 bases from V and 3 bases from J; bases unmatched to any gene: 1. The V gene's germline CDR1 is ENHRY and CDR2 SYGVKD.